These T cell receptor beta chains were read from a single sample in a study of blood T cell repertoires in COVID-19. Sequencing was performed with immunoSEQ multiplex PCR; in TCRdb, only in-frame clones are kept and a portion is missing. The sample records about 59,000 clones, about nine tenths being singletons. The specimen was peripheral blood. The receptors derive from a human donor in a cohort sampled during active COVID-19. CDR3s include the opening cysteine and the closing phenylalanine or tryptophan.

v_call: TRBV7-2
j_call: TRBJ2-2
cdr3_aa: CASSYLQGVAGELFF

v_call: TRBV18
j_call: TRBJ2-3
cdr3_aa: CASSPVIISVTDTQYF

v_call: TRBV18
j_call: TRBJ2-1
cdr3_aa: CASSPPLAGANNEQFF

v_call: TRBV6-4
j_call: TRBJ2-2
cdr3_aa: CASSQEGGDTGELFF

v_call: TRBV9
j_call: TRBJ1-6
cdr3_aa: CASSAGQVDSTLHF

v_call: TRBV18
j_call: TRBJ1-2
cdr3_aa: CASSPPPARGPGYTF

v_call: TRBV28
j_call: TRBJ1-4
cdr3_aa: CASSSTFGRVEKLFF

v_call: TRBV19
j_call: TRBJ2-2
cdr3_aa: CASTRQGSTGELFF

v_call: TRBV5-1
j_call: TRBJ2-4
cdr3_aa: CASSTGDKNIQYF

v_call: TRBV18
j_call: TRBJ1-6
cdr3_aa: CASSRESSYNSPLHF

v_call: TRBV19
j_call: TRBJ1-4
cdr3_aa: CASSMNRLTNEKLFF

v_call: TRBV7-3
j_call: TRBJ2-3
cdr3_aa: CASSLTYSGVNTDTQYF

v_call: TRBV5-1
j_call: TRBJ1-1
cdr3_aa: CASSLADGTTTEAFF

v_call: TRBV7-2
j_call: TRBJ2-3
cdr3_aa: CASSSRSTTLRSSTDTQYF

v_call: TRBV27
j_call: TRBJ1-2
cdr3_aa: CASNPFGQGLILGYTF

v_call: TRBV18
j_call: TRBJ1-1
cdr3_aa: CASSPVTVNTEAFF

v_call: TRBV18
j_call: TRBJ1-6
cdr3_aa: CASSPQGQSYNSPLHF

v_call: TRBV5-4
j_call: TRBJ2-1
cdr3_aa: CASSLAETAGGWFF

v_call: TRBV10-3
j_call: TRBJ2-1
cdr3_aa: CAISAHLTSGGNNEQFF

v_call: TRBV5-5
j_call: TRBJ2-5
cdr3_aa: CASSLVIAGQETQYF

v_call: TRBV7-9
j_call: TRBJ2-3
cdr3_aa: CASSFLGGSSTDTQYF

v_call: TRBV18
j_call: TRBJ1-3
cdr3_aa: CASSQDSSGNTIYF

v_call: TRBV7-3
j_call: TRBJ1-2
cdr3_aa: CASSFKGGQGVYGYTF

v_call: TRBV5-1
j_call: TRBJ1-2
cdr3_aa: CASSYRQGAGYTF

v_call: TRBV23-1
j_call: TRBJ1-2
cdr3_aa: CASSHTGAIYGYTF

v_call: TRBV27
j_call: TRBJ2-1
cdr3_aa: CASSPRTGLYNEQFF

v_call: TRBV25-1
j_call: TRBJ1-2
cdr3_aa: CASSGGQALTF

v_call: TRBV5-4
j_call: TRBJ2-5
cdr3_aa: CASSLSSGRPLQETQYF

v_call: TRBV29-1
j_call: TRBJ1-4
cdr3_aa: CSVAGTGGEKLFF

v_call: TRBV7-2
j_call: TRBJ2-5
cdr3_aa: CASSLAPGTTNLQETQYF

v_call: TRBV3-1/TRBV3-2
j_call: TRBJ2-5
cdr3_aa: CASSLRLAIGKTQYF

v_call: TRBV6-1
j_call: TRBJ2-2
cdr3_aa: CASSESGGMNTGELFF

v_call: TRBV7-9
j_call: TRBJ1-1
cdr3_aa: CASSPDRGARMNTEAFF

v_call: TRBV29-1
j_call: TRBJ1-4
cdr3_aa: CSVDEGAPSGKLFF

v_call: TRBV9
j_call: TRBJ2-3
cdr3_aa: CASSAQGQGLGDTQYF

v_call: TRBV19
j_call: TRBJ1-6
cdr3_aa: CASSIKQGADYNSPLHF

v_call: TRBV19
j_call: TRBJ1-4
cdr3_aa: CASSMGQGGEKLFF

v_call: TRBV10-3
j_call: TRBJ2-3
cdr3_aa: CAISEQGGTDTQYF

v_call: TRBV11-2
j_call: TRBJ1-2
cdr3_aa: CASSLSSFRVFSYTF

v_call: TRBV29-1
j_call: TRBJ2-3
cdr3_aa: CSVAGTGGRPDTQYF

v_call: TRBV4-3
j_call: TRBJ2-3
cdr3_aa: CASSQESFTGGITDTQYF

v_call: TRBV3-1/TRBV3-2
j_call: TRBJ2-3
cdr3_aa: CASSQEPSWAGERTDTQYF